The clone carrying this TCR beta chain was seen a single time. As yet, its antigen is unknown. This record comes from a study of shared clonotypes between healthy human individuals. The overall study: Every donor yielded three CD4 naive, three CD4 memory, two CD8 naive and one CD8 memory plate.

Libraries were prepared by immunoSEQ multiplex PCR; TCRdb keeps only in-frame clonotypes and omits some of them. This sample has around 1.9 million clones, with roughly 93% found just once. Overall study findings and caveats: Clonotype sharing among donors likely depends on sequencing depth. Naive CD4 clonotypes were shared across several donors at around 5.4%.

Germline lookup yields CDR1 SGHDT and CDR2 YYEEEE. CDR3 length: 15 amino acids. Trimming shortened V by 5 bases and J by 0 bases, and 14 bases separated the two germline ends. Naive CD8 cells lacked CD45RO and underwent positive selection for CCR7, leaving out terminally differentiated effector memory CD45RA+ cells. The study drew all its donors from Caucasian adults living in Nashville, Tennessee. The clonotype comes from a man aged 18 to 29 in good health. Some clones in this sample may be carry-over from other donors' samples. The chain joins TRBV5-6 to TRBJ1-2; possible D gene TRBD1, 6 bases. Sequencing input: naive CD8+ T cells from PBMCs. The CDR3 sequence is CASREGAGANYGYTF. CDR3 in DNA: TGTGCCAGCAGGGAGGGCGCAGGGGCTAACTATGGCTACACCTTC. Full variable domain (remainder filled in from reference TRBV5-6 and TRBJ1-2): DAGVTQSPTHLIKTRGQQVTLRCSPKSGHDTVSWYQQALGQGPQFIFQYYEEEERQRGNFPDRFSGHQFPNYSSELNVNALLLGDSALYLCASREGAGANYGYTFGSGTRLTVV.